This T cell receptor beta chain was obtained from a study of regulatory T cells in long-lasting Graves disease. Time point: persistent/refractory GD, antithyroid drugs over 5 years with positive TRAb. RNA extracted from PBMCs served as the sequencing template. Trimming took off 3 bases at V and 1 base at J, with 13 bases between the two ends. Germline loops: CDR1 ENHRY, CDR2 SYGVKD. The CDR3 has 15 amino acids. Building of the TCR beta libraries involved iRepertoire HTBI primers and Arm-PCR of CDR3 regions. A single record per CDR3 protein comes from TCRdb applying MiXCR to the multiplex PCR reads. This table holds approximately 690,000 distinct CDR3 sequences, around 30% found once. The study's findings and limits: The persistent group shared 3,000 or so public clonotypes, more than the approximately 970 shared by new patients.

About this clonotype: Its antigen remains unidentified.

This chain connects TRBV10-3 to TRBJ2-7, with unresolved D. The receptor was isolated from a female donor with Graves disease. Sequences were derived from peripheral blood mononuclear cells (PBMCs), sampled when the disease was refractory, from a patient treated with antithyroid drugs. CDR3 region: CAISDQMDGSYEQYF. Written as DNA, the CDR3 is TGTGCCATCAGTGACCAGATGGACGGATCCTACGAGCAGTACTTC.